This T cell receptor beta chain was captured by sequencing in a study of T cell repertoires in cytomegalovirus infection. CDR3 length: 13 residues. V was shortened by 5 bases and J by 8 bases, with 15 bases between the two germline ends. One entry per CDR3 protein, called by TCRdb with MiXCR from the reads. The table includes 550,000 to 850,000 distinct CDR3 sequences, roughly 33% detected once. This clonotype was detected many times. The antigen remains undetermined. The source material was cultured PBMCs, sampled from culture after CMV antigen stimulation. The sequence was obtained from a human donor in good health (CMV status not recorded). Some clones in this sample may be carry-over from other donors' samples. This chain joins TRBV12-3 or TRBV12-4 and TRBJ1-1; D is uncertain. CDR3 DNA: TGTGCCAGCAGTGCGGACCGCGCCAGGGAAGCTTTCTTT. The encoded protein is CASSADRAREAFF.